Below, one T cell receptor beta chain is given with its context. Study processing details: Amplification with reference gene primers provided the estimates of nucleated cell counts. TCRdb's copy holds only in-frame clones and misses some; the assay was immunoSEQ multiplex PCR. The V and J calls and clone size come from that table; D and trimming were worked out from the DNA. This table has some 130,000 clones, roughly 82% appearing once. This entry belongs to a study of blood T cell repertoires in COVID-19. Study at large: T cells, B-cell-depleted T cells, or PBMCs provided the cDNA or gDNA that served as material.

This CDR3 contains 16 residues. The germline V gene encodes CDR1 MNHEY and CDR2 SMNVEV (reference sequence). V gave up 5 bases and J gave up 4 bases, with 18 bases separating them. The origin of this receptor is an elderly man with acute or convalescent COVID-19. The sequenced material came from peripheral blood. The genes are TRBV27 and TRBJ1-5; D is ambiguous. The CDR3 coding sequence is TGTGCCAGCAGTCCCGGGGTTCGGGAATTTAATCAGCCCCAGCATTTT. Translation: CASSPGVREFNQPQHF.